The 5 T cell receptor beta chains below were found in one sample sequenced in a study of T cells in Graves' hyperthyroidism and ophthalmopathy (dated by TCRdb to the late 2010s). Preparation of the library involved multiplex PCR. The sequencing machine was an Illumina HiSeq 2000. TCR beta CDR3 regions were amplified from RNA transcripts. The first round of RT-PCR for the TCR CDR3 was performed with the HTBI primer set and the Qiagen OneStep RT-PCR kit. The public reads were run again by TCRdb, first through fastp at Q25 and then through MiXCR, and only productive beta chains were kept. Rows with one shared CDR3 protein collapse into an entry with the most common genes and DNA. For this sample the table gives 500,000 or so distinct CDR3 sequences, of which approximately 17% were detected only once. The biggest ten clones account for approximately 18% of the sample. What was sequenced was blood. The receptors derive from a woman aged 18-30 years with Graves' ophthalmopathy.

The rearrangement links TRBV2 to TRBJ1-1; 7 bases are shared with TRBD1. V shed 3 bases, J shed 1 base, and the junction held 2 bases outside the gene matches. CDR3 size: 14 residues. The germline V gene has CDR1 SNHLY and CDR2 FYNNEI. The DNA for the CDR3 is TGTGCCAGCAGTGACAGGACAGGGAACACTGAAGCTTTCTTT. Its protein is CASSDRTGNTEAFF.

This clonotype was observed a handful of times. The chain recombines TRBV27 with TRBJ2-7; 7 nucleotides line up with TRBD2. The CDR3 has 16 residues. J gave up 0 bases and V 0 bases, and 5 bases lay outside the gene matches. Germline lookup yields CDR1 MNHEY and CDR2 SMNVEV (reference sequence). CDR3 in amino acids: CASSLSFGGSSYEQYF. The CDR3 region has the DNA TGTGCCAGCAGTTTATCGTTCGGGGGGAGCTCCTACGAGCAGTACTTC.

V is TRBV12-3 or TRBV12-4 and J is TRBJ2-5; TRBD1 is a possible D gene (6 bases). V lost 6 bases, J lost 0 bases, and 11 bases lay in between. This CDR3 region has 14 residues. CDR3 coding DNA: TGTGCCAGCAGGTCGGGACACCACCAAGAGACCCAGTACTTC. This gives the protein CASRSGHHQETQYF.

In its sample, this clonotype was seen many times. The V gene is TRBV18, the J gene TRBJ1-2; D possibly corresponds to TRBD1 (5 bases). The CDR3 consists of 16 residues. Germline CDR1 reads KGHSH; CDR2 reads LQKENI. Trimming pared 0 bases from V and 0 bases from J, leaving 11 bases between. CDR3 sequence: CASSPPPGAANYGYTF. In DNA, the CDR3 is TGTGCCAGCTCACCACCTCCCGGGGCGGCTAACTATGGCTACACCTTC.

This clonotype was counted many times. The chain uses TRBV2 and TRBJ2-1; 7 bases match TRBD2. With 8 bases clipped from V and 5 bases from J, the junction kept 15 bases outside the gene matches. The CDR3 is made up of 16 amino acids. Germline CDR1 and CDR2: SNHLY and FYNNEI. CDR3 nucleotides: TGTGCCAGCGCGGGGCTAGCGGCCAAGACCGACAATGAGCAGTTCTTC. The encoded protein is CASAGLAAKTDNEQFF.